These 23 T cell receptor beta chains originate from one sample sequenced in a study of human T cells and chemical hapten exposure. Time point described: pre-sensitization, week 0. Stated treatment: therapeutic diphenylcyclopropenone sensitization with weekly scalp DPC. TCRdb called the RACE reads again in MiXCR, with one record for every CDR3 protein. The sample records tens of thousands of distinct CDR3 sequences, around 12% being singletons. The specimen was whole blood, collected in connection with sensitization to the hapten diphenylcyclopropenone (DPC). These receptors were obtained from a woman aged 25 to 39 with alopecia areata. Some clones in this sample may be carry-over from other donors' samples.

Worth noting for this clonotype: A read error is possible here, since a much larger clone lies one base away. The chain couples TRBV27 to TRBJ1-3; D ambiguous. Germline V gene sequence: CDR1 MNHEY, CDR2 SMNVEV (reference sequence). The length of the CDR3 is 15 residues. V lost 2 bases and J lost 0, with 8 bases in between. The CDR3 coding sequence is TGTGCCAGCAGTTTAGGCTTGAGCTCTGGAAACACCATATATTTT. Its translation is CASSLGLSSGNTIYF.

This clonotype was recorded a few times. CDR3 sequence (DNA): TGTGCCAGCAGTTTACGAAGACAGGGACTTGGCTACACCTTC. This translates into CASSLRRQGLGYTF. The J gene is TRBJ1-2, the V gene TRBV27, with TRBD1 matching over 7 bases. Germline values: CDR1 MNHEY, CDR2 SMNVEV (reference sequence). V gave up 2 bases and J gave up 7 bases; unmatched junction bases: 7. The CDR3 covers 14 residues.

The table lists this clonotype with many counts. The rearrangement links TRBV28 to TRBJ2-5; TRBD2 agrees at 9 bases. The CDR3 loop spans 13 amino acids. Germline CDR1 MDHEN, CDR2 SYDVKM. The junction had 2 bases not matched to a gene; V was cut back by 4 bases and J by 5 bases. The CDR3 reads CASSWTSEETQYF. The CDR3 nucleotides are TGTGCCAGCAGTTGGACTAGCGAGGAGACCCAGTACTTC.

In its sample, this clonotype was seen many times. The chain combines TRBV2 with TRBJ2-1, with TRBD2 matching over 13 bases. In germline, CDR1 is SNHLY, CDR2 FYNNEI. The V segment lost 7 bases and the J segment 7 bases; nucleotides outside the gene matches: 7. The CDR3 contains 15 residues. The CDR3 reads CASNVELAGGNEQFF. The CDR3, as DNA: TGTGCCAGCAATGTGGAACTAGCGGGAGGGAATGAGCAGTTCTTC.

V gene TRBV9 combines with J gene TRBJ2-2; 9 bases map to TRBD2. After removal of 2 bases from V and 1 base from J, the junction contained 6 bases not matched to a gene. CDR3 length: 17 amino acids. CDR1 SGDLS and CDR2 YYNGEE come from the germline V gene. CDR3 coding DNA: TGTGCCAGCAGCGTGAGAGCGGGAGGTATGAACACCGGGGAGCTGTTTTTT. Translated, it gives CASSVRAGGMNTGELFF.

The V gene is TRBV9, the J gene TRBJ2-3; 13 positions agree with TRBD2. The CDR3 spans 13 residues. Germline-derived CDR1 and CDR2 are SGDLS and YYNGEE. V gave up 5 bases and J gave up 10 bases; unmatched junction bases: 4. The CDR3 here is CASRGTSGTAQYF. In nucleotides, the CDR3 is TGTGCCAGCAGGGGGACTAGCGGGACGGCGCAGTATTTT. The variable domain in full, completed from reference TRBV9 and TRBJ2-3, reads DSGVTQTPKHLITATGQRVTLRCSPRSGDLSVYWYQQSLDQGLQFLIQYYNGEERAKGNILERFSAQQFPDLHSELNLSSLELGDSALYFCASRGTSGTAQYFGPGTRLTVL.

This clonotype was observed many times. V and J are TRBV12-3 or TRBV12-4 and TRBJ1-3; D is ambiguous. V was shortened by 7 bases and J by 4 bases, with 14 bases between the two germline ends. The CDR3 length is 14 residues. CDR3 in DNA: TGTGCCAGCAAAAGCAACCCGGGCGGAAACACCATATATTTT. It codes for CASKSNPGGNTIYF.

This clonotype has more than one count but fewer than ten. The genes are TRBV20-1 and TRBJ1-5; TRBD1 agrees at 8 bases. The CDR3 runs 15 residues. Germline CDR1 is DFQATT and CDR2 is SNEGSKA (reference sequence). V lost 6 bases, J lost 7 bases, and 14 bases stayed unmatched. CDR3: CSAIPGQAPRQPQHF. CDR3 in DNA: TGCAGTGCAATCCCGGGACAGGCGCCTCGGCAGCCCCAGCATTTT.

This clonotype was counted ten times or more. The gene calls are TRBV20-1 and TRBJ2-7; 8 bases agree with TRBD2. This CDR3 has 13 amino acids. Germline assignment: CDR1 DFQATT and CDR2 SNEGSKA (reference sequence). Trimming removed 3 bases from V and 6 bases from J; junction bases left unmatched: 7. This chain's CDR3 is CSASPTSDREQYF. CDR3 in DNA: TGCAGTGCTAGTCCGACTAGCGATCGCGAGCAGTACTTC.

This chain links TRBV23-1 with TRBJ2-7; the D is unclear. TRBV23-1 falls under the ORF class, with uncertain function. The CDR3 extends over 15 amino acids. V was clipped by 5 bases and J by 1 base, with 15 bases between them. CDR3 coding DNA: TGCGCCAGCAGTTTGCCAGACACAGATTCCTACGAGCAGTACTTC. Its protein product is CASSLPDTDSYEQYF.

Many counts were recorded for this clonotype. The chain recombines TRBV2 with TRBJ2-3; TRBD1 is a possible D gene (5 bases). This CDR3 contains 14 residues. Germline-derived CDR1 and CDR2 are SNHLY and FYNNEI. V was cut by 6 bases and J by 5 bases, with 15 bases left in between. The CDR3 sequence is CASRPTSTGDTQYF. For the CDR3, the DNA is TGTGCCAGCAGGCCAACTTCCACAGGAGATACGCAGTATTTT. Combining the CDR3 with reference TRBV2 and TRBJ2-3 gives the whole variable domain EPEVTQTPSHQVTQMGQEVILRCVPISNHLYFYWYRQILGQKVEFLVSFYNNEISEKSEIFDDQFSVERPDGSNFTLKIRSTKLEDSAMYFCASRPTSTGDTQYFGPGTRLTVL.

The chain links TRBV7-9 to TRBJ2-1; 8 bases fit TRBD2. The CDR3 loop spans 16 amino acids. The J segment lost 6 bases and the V segment lost 3 bases, leaving 10 bases of the junction unmatched. Germline V gene data show CDR1 as SEHNR and CDR2 as FQNEAQ (reference sequence). The CDR3 DNA follows: TGTGCCAGCAGCTTCGTCCCGGGACTAGAACCCAATGAGCAGTTCTTC. Amino acid sequence: CASSFVPGLEPNEQFF.

This clonotype showed up many times. The genes are TRBV5-1 and TRBJ2-1; maybe TRBD2 (6 bases). There are 9 residues in the CDR3. Germline V CDR1 and CDR2: SGHRS, YFSETQ. The CDR3: CGGTNEQFF. For the CDR3, the DNA is TGCGGCGGGACCAATGAGCAGTTCTTC.

The chain is built from TRBV7-2 and TRBJ2-1, with a possible D match to TRBD2 (6 bases). This CDR3 contains 16 residues. The ends were cut back, 1 base at V and 4 bases at J, with 14 bases in the middle. The germline V gene has CDR1 SGHTA and CDR2 FQGNSA. Here the CDR3 DNA reads TGTGCCAGCAGCTTAGTTGTAGCGGCAGGATACAATGAGCAGTTCTTC. This translates into CASSLVVAAGYNEQFF.

This clonotype was observed at least ten times. This sequence joins TRBV11-3 and TRBJ2-2; TRBD2 is a possible D gene (6 bases). Germline lookup yields CDR1 SGHNT and CDR2 YENEEA. The CDR3 covers 16 residues. V was clipped by 5 bases and J by 5 bases, with 18 bases between them. CDR3 DNA sequence: TGTGCCAGCAGCCACCCGCGGGGCGGAGGGACCGGGGAGCTGTTTTTT. It yields the protein CASSHPRGGGTGELFF.

J is TRBJ2-3 and V is TRBV28; D remains ambiguous. The germline gives CDR1 MDHEN, CDR2 SYDVKM. Trimming stripped 7 bases from V and 0 bases from J, with 8 bases between. This CDR3 is 13 amino acids long. CDR3 nucleotides: TGTGCCAGCACCCCCCCGAGCACAGATACGCAGTATTTT. This gives the protein CASTPPSTDTQYF. Based on the CDR3 plus reference TRBV28 and TRBJ2-3, the full variable domain is DVKVTQSSRYLVKRTGEKVFLECVQDMDHENMFWYRQDPGLGLRLIYFSYDVKMKEKGDIPEGYSVSREKKERFSLILESASTNQTSMYLCASTPPSTDTQYFGPGTRLTVL.

Ten or more counts support this clonotype. The chain carries TRBV27 and TRBJ2-1, with D possibly being TRBD1 (7 bases). Trimming shortened V by 7 bases and J by 4 bases, and 17 bases separated the two germline ends. The CDR3 is 15 residues long. Germline CDR1 reads MNHEY; CDR2 reads SMNVEV (reference sequence). The CDR3 nucleotides read TGTGCCAGCATTCTCCGGCAGGGGGGATACAATGAGCAGTTCTTC. The encoded protein is CASILRQGGYNEQFF.

The chain carries TRBV5-6 and TRBJ2-1; 10 nucleotides match TRBD2. This CDR3 has 16 amino acids. Germline V gene lookup returns CDR1 SGHDT and CDR2 YYEEEE. V lost 3 bases to trimming and J lost 2 bases; unmatched junction nucleotides: 5. The CDR3 DNA is TGTGCCAGCAGCTGGGGGACTAGCGCCACCTACAATGAGCAGTTCTTC. Translation gives CASSWGTSATYNEQFF.

This clonotype was detected ten times or more. V and J are TRBV7-9 and TRBJ2-1; TRBD2 agrees at 10 bases. V trimming: 5 bases; J trimming: 6 bases; junction bases outside the gene matches: 10. This CDR3 is 16 amino acids long. The germline gives CDR1 SEHNR, CDR2 FQNEAQ (reference sequence). The CDR3 bases are TGTGCCAGCAGCCCCCGCGCCGGGACTAGCGCCAATGAGCAGTTCTTC. It specifies CASSPRAGTSANEQFF.

The chain uses TRBV29-1 and TRBJ1-2; no definite D call. The germline gives CDR1 SQVTM, CDR2 ANQGSEA. The CDR3 is made up of 16 amino acids. The ends were cut back, 3 bases at V and 4 bases at J, with 21 bases in the middle. The CDR3 spells CSVERTRFLPSYGYTF. DNA for the CDR3: TGCAGCGTTGAGCGGACGAGATTCCTCCCCTCCTATGGCTACACCTTC.

This clonotype was detected ten times or more. The rearrangement joins TRBV7-2 to TRBJ2-5; no clear D gene. This CDR3 region has 12 residues. Germline lookup yields CDR1 SGHTA and CDR2 FQGNSA. V was trimmed by 7 bases and J by 5 bases, leaving 11 bases between them. The DNA of the CDR3 is TGTGCCAGCAACAATAAAGGGGAGACCCAGTACTTC. Its translation is CASNNKGETQYF.

The V gene is TRBV20-1, the J gene TRBJ1-4, with D hard to call. The germline CDR1 and CDR2 sequences are DFQATT and SNEGSKA (reference sequence). V lost 3 bases to trimming and J lost 7 bases, with 15 bases between them. CDR3 length equals 14 residues. CDR3 DNA sequence: TGCAGTGCTAGGGATTTTGGGGTGGGTGAAAAACTGTTTTTT. This encodes CSARDFGVGEKLFF.

The chain couples TRBV7-3 to TRBJ2-3; D possibly matches TRBD1 or TRBD2 (5 bases each). The CDR3 is made up of 11 amino acids. V shed 6 bases and J shed 8 bases, with 9 bases lying between them. Germline CDR1 SGHTA, CDR2 FQGTGA. DNA for the CDR3: TGTGCCAGCAGTACTGGGGGTACGCAGTATTTT. It specifies CASSTGGTQYF.